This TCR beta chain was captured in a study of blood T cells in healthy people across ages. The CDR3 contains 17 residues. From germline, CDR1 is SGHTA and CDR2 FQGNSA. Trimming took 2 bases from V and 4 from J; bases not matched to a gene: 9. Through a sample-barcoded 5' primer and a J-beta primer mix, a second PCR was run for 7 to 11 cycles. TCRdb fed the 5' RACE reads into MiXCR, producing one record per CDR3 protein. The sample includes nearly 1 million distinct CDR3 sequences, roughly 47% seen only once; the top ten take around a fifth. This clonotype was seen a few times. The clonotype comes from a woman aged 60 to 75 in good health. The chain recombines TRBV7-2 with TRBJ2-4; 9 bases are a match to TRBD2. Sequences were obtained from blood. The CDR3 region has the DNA TGTGCCAGCAGCTTATCGTCCCCAGCGGGAGGAAAAAACATTCAGTACTTC. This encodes CASSLSSPAGGKNIQYF.